This T cell receptor beta chain derives from a study of vaccination effects on CD4 cells after COVID-19. Only in-frame clones appear in the TCRdb table, and some are missing; sequencing was by immunoSEQ multiplex PCR. The sample records about 70,000 clones, around 77% being singletons. Remarks on this clone: Its specificity is not known.

After roughly 9 days in culture, the CD4+ T cells were isolated. The length of the CDR3 is 16 residues. Germline CDR1 reads MGHDK; CDR2 reads SYGVNS. J lost 2 bases, V lost 2 bases, and 6 bases had no gene match. The V gene is TRBV25-1, the J gene TRBJ1-3; 7 nucleotides align to TRBD1. The origin of this receptor is a human donor who received a COVID-19 vaccine. Source: CD4+ T cells from PBMCs cultured without peptide, taken before COVID-19 vaccination. The DNA for the CDR3 is TGTGCCAGCAGTGAAATGAAGGGGGCGGCTGGAAACACCATATATTTT. Translating it yields CASSEMKGAAGNTIYF.